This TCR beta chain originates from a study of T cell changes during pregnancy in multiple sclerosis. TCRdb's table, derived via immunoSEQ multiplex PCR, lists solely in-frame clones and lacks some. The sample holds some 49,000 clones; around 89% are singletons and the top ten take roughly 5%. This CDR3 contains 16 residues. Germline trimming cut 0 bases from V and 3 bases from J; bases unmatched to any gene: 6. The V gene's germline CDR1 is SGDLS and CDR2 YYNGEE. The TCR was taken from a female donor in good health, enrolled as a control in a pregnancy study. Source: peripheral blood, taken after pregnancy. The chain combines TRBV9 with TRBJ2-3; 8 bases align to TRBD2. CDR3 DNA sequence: TGTGCCAGCAGCGTAGTTCCAGCGGGAGTAACAGATACGCAGTATTTT. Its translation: CASSVVPAGVTDTQYF.